Listed below are T cell receptor beta chains from one sample, sequenced in a study of CD8 T cells in Susac syndrome. Via MiXCR, TCRdb re-called the immunoSEQ multiplex PCR reads, giving one row per CDR3 protein. The repertoire includes about 80,000 distinct CDR3 sequences, 95% to 96% of them detected once, and approximately 0.39% sits in the top ten. Sample: CD8+ T cells from PBMCs. The receptors shown here come from a human donor with Susac syndrome. CDR3s include the opening cysteine and the closing phenylalanine or tryptophan. The D gene is left open where the match is weak. Clone size is given for some rows only: seen once, a few or many times, or a class if the clone is expanded.

clone size	D gene	V gene	J gene	CDR3 DNA	CDR3 protein
-	-	TRBV12-3/TRBV12-4	TRBJ2-1	TGTGCCAGCAGTTTCGGGGGATCGGTGAATGAGCAGTTCTTC	CASSFGGSVNEQFF
-	TRBD2	TRBV7-6	TRBJ2-3	TGTGCCAGCAGCTCCCAGCGGGGATGGGGCACAGATACGCAGTATTTT	CASSSQRGWGTDTQYF
-	TRBD1	TRBV12-3/TRBV12-4	TRBJ2-3	TGTGCCAGCAGTTTCAGGGGGCGGGCTACAGATACGCAGTATTTT	CASSFRGRATDTQYF
-	-	TRBV5-6	TRBJ2-5	TGTGCCAGCAGCTGGCCTGGGGGCGGGATCGAGACCCAGTACTTC	CASSWPGGGIETQYF
few	-	TRBV6-2/TRBV6-3	TRBJ2-6	TGTGCCAGCAGTTTAGATTCTGGGGCCAACGTCCTGACTTTC	CASSLDSGANVLTF
-	-	TRBV11-2	TRBJ2-5	TGTGCCAGCAGCTTCTGGACTGGGAAGGGGAGCGGAGAGACCCAGTACTTC	CASSFWTGKGSGETQYF
-	-	TRBV27	TRBJ1-5	TGTGCCAGCAGTTTCAGGGGAAGCAATCAGCCCCAGCATTTT	CASSFRGSNQPQHF
-	TRBD2	TRBV7-3	TRBJ2-3	TGTGCCAGCAGCCAAACTAGCGGGAGGTTTGATACGCAGTATTTT	CASSQTSGRFDTQYF
-	-	TRBV5-4	TRBJ2-5	TGTGCCAGCAGCTTGACGATTGTGGAGACCCAGTACTTC	CASSLTIVETQYF
-	-	TRBV30	TRBJ1-2	TGTGCCTGGAGTGTACAAACCAAGGTCGGGCGTCATGGCTACACCTTC	CAWSVQTKVGRHGYTF
once	-	TRBV15	TRBJ1-2	TGTGCCACCAGCGGAGGGGGATTCGGCTACACCTTC	CATSGGGFGYTF
-	-	TRBV27	TRBJ2-1	TGTGCCAGCAGTTTATGGTCCCTCAATGAGCAGTTCTTC	CASSLWSLNEQFF
-	-	TRBV7-9	TRBJ2-1	TGTGCCAGCAGGACCCGGCCTCACCGGGGGTACAATGAGCAGTTCTTC	CASRTRPHRGYNEQFF
-	TRBD1	TRBV4-1	TRBJ1-5	TGCGCCAGCAGCCTAGGGACAGGGGCACCAGTTGGCAATCAGCCCCAGCATTTT	CASSLGTGAPVGNQPQHF
-	-	TRBV29-1	TRBJ2-1	TGCAGCGTTGTCAGGGATTTTCACTTCTTC	CSVVRDFHFF
-	-	TRBV20-1	TRBJ2-1	TGCAGTGCTAGAGGTTTCCACACATCCTACAATGAGCAGTTCTTC	CSARGFHTSYNEQFF
-	TRBD2	TRBV5-6	TRBJ2-7	TGTGCCAGCAGCGGACTAGCGGGAGACGAGCAGTACTTC	CASSGLAGDEQYF
-	-	TRBV12-3/TRBV12-4	TRBJ2-1	TGTGCCAGCAGTTCAGGAGCCTGGGAGCAGTTCTTC	CASSSGAWEQFF
-	-	TRBV6-5	TRBJ2-1	TGTGCCAGCAGTTACTCGAGAATGACCGGGGAGTTCTTC	CASSYSRMTGEFF
-	-	TRBV5-4	TRBJ1-2	TGTGCCAGCAGCGATAGGGACGGGAACTATGGCTACACCTTC	CASSDRDGNYGYTF
-	-	TRBV9	TRBJ1-1	TGTGCCAGCAGCGCGTCCGGGACGGCGAACACTGAAGCTTTCTTT	CASSASGTANTEAFF
-	-	TRBV9	TRBJ2-6	TGTGCCAGCGCAGGTTTTTCTGGGGCCAACGTCCTGACTTTC	CASAGFSGANVLTF
-	-	TRBV2	TRBJ2-5	TGTGCCAGCAGTGAAGCCATCAGCGAAGAGACCCAGTACTTC	CASSEAISEETQYF
-	-	TRBV15	TRBJ2-3	TGTGCCACCAGCAGAGATAAGACAGATACGCAGTATTTT	CATSRDKTDTQYF
-	TRBD1	TRBV29-1	TRBJ2-3	TGCAGCGTTGGTGCGACCGGGGACAGGGGCACAGATACGCAGTATTTT	CSVGATGDRGTDTQYF
-	TRBD1	TRBV12-3/TRBV12-4	TRBJ1-2	TGTGCCAGCAGTCCCGGGACAGTCAACTATGGCTACACCTTC	CASSPGTVNYGYTF
-	-	TRBV7-2	TRBJ1-2	TGTGCCAGCAGCTTAGCGGGGGGCGCGTTAGGATCGGGCTACACCTTC	CASSLAGGALGSGYTF
-	-	TRBV20-1	TRBJ2-1	TGCAGTGCTAGATCCCAGGGGAACTACAATGAGCAGTTCTTC	CSARSQGNYNEQFF
-	-	TRBV29-1	TRBJ2-2	TGCAGCGTTGAAAAAAGGGGGAGGGGGAACACCGGGGAGCTGTTTTTT	CSVEKRGRGNTGELFF
-	-	TRBV3-1	TRBJ2-3	TGTGCCAGCAGCCGGTCTCCGGATACGCAGTATTTT	CASSRSPDTQYF
-	TRBD2	TRBV9	TRBJ2-1	TGTGCCAGCAGCGTAAGTCGGGGGGTAAATGAGCAGTTCTTC	CASSVSRGVNEQFF
-	-	TRBV6-2/TRBV6-3	TRBJ2-6	TGTGCCAGCAGTCACTACCCCGTGTGGGACTCTGGGGCCAACGTCCTGACTTTC	CASSHYPVWDSGANVLTF
-	-	TRBV20-1	TRBJ2-4	TGCAGTGCTAGTTCGAACATAGCCAAAAACATTCAGTACTTC	CSASSNIAKNIQYF
-	-	TRBV20-1	TRBJ2-7	TGCAGTGCTGCTTCTGGGACCTACGAGCAGTACTTC	CSAASGTYEQYF
-	-	TRBV27	TRBJ1-2	TGTGCCAGCAGTTTCCTTTTGGGGAGCGGCTATGGCTACACCTTC	CASSFLLGSGYGYTF
-	-	TRBV5-6	TRBJ2-1	TGTGCCAGCAGCTTGAGCCCTCGGTCGGGTGAGCAGTTCTTC	CASSLSPRSGEQFF
-	TRBD2	TRBV4-3	TRBJ2-1	TGCGCCAGCAGCCCGGAACACGATTCGGGAGGTAGTCAGTTCTTC	CASSPEHDSGGSQFF
-	TRBD2	TRBV20-1	TRBJ2-1	TGCAGTGCTGCTCTTAGCGGGGGGGCTTTGGAGCAGTTCTTC	CSAALSGGALEQFF
-	-	TRBV6-5	TRBJ2-1	TGTGCCAGCAGTTCCGGGTTTCCCTACAATGAGCAGTTCTTC	CASSSGFPYNEQFF
-	TRBD1	TRBV15	TRBJ2-3	TGTGCCACCAGCAGGCACGCAATGGGACAGGGGGACGATACGCAGTATTTT	CATSRHAMGQGDDTQYF
-	-	TRBV12-3/TRBV12-4	TRBJ2-6	TGTGCCAGCAGCCCCGAGGGGTTTGGGGCCAACGTCCTGACTTTC	CASSPEGFGANVLTF
few	-	TRBV12-3/TRBV12-4	TRBJ2-2	TGTGCCAGCACCAACACCGGGGAGCTGTTTTTT	CASTNTGELFF
-	TRBD2	TRBV3-1	TRBJ2-1	TGTGCCAGCAGCCATTGGGGGAGGGAGAGCTCCTACAATGAGCAGTTCTTC	CASSHWGRESSYNEQFF
-	-	TRBV4-3	TRBJ2-1	TGCGCCAGCAGCCAAGATACGAGCTCCTACAATGAGCAGTTCTTC	CASSQDTSSYNEQFF
-	TRBD1	TRBV25-1	TRBJ2-7	TGTGCCAGCAGCCAGGACAGGCGCCCGAGGATGGACGAGCAGTACTTC	CASSQDRRPRMDEQYF
-	-	TRBV4-3	TRBJ2-2	TGCGCCAGCAGCCAAGAGTTCGGGGGCGATACCGGGGAGCTGTTTTTT	CASSQEFGGDTGELFF
-	-	TRBV7-9	TRBJ2-1	TGTGCCAGCAGCTCCCCTCAAGGAGGAGAGCAGTTCTTC	CASSSPQGGEQFF
-	-	TRBV5-1	TRBJ2-7	TGCGCCAGCACGGGGGGCCCCTACGAGCAGTACTTC	CASTGGPYEQYF
-	-	TRBV20-1	TRBJ1-2	TGCAGTGCTAGAGGGGGGGCGCGGGGCTACACCTTC	CSARGGARGYTF
-	TRBD2	TRBV29-1	TRBJ2-3	TGCAGCGTCGAACCTGGACTAGTAGCAGATACGCAGTATTTT	CSVEPGLVADTQYF
once	-	TRBV21-1	TRBJ2-5	TGTGCCAGCAGCGCGACAGGGATGGAGGAGACCCAGTACTTC	CASSATGMEETQYF
-	TRBD2	TRBV13	TRBJ2-5	TGTGCCAGCCGCGGGAGTTCAGAGACCCAGTACTTC	CASRGSSETQYF
-	-	TRBV14	TRBJ1-5	TGTGCCAGCAGTACAGGGCTAAATCAGCCCCAGCATTTT	CASSTGLNQPQHF
-	-	TRBV18	TRBJ2-7	TGTGCCAGCTCACCGCACTACGAGCAGTACTTC	CASSPHYEQYF
-	-	TRBV7-9	TRBJ2-5	TGTGCCAGCAGTCCGGAGGTTACGGAGACCCAGTACTTC	CASSPEVTETQYF
-	-	TRBV5-4	TRBJ2-2	TGTGCCAGCAGCCAAGAGTTCCAAGGGAACACCGGGGAGCTGTTTTTT	CASSQEFQGNTGELFF
-	-	TRBV28	TRBJ2-7	TGTGCCAGCAGTTTGGGGGGGGGCTTGGGCGAGCAGTACTTC	CASSLGGGLGEQYF